This T cell receptor beta chain was found in a study of blood T cell repertoires in COVID-19 (dated by TCRdb to the early 2020s). Background for the entire study: The collaborator samples originated in the United States, Italy and Spain and spanned the acute and convalescent phases of COVID-19. The material from the prospective study consisted of cDNA or gDNA derived from T cells, B-cell-depleted T cells, or PBMCs. Subjects who had been exposed to COVID-19, were actively infected with it, or had recovered from it provided the deeply sampled blood TCRbeta repertoires that made up the dataset. The repertoires were released in a freely available public database intended as a resource for research on the immune response to SARS-CoV-2. Samples were obtained from the ongoing ImmuneRACE study (first 160 participants) and from about 1,300 subjects provided by 6 global collaborators. A de-identified subject ID, COVID-19 status, age in years and sex were almost always included in the sample metadata. Where HLA class I and class II types were available, the types were taken from metadata supplied by the sample provider, not from assay-based typing.

One collaborating source in Seattle enrolled patients while the patients were actively infected and followed the patients over time throughout the course of disease. Collaborating institutions collected whole blood in K2EDTA tubes following their own protocols. For TCRbeta analysis, collaborators shipped samples as frozen whole blood, isolated PBMCs, or DNA extracted from either of those sample types. On this clone itself: Its antigen remains undetermined. Base qualities are not recorded, but no much larger clone differs from it by a single base.

TCRbeta CDR3 regions were amplified from genomic DNA using the immunoSEQ Assay, a bias-controlled multiplex PCR. The paper's data handling went like this. The number of nucleated cells in each sample was estimated from the amplification of reference gene primers within the assay. To quantify the absolute abundance of each unique TCRbeta CDR3 rearrangement, sequence reads were collapsed and filtered. For each sample, productive Simpson clonality was calculated as the square root of Simpson's diversity index across productive rearrangements. TCRdb mirrors the immuneACCESS table, restricted to in-frame sequences. Some clones are absent from its copies; in checked studies, under half trace to an unresolved V gene, and the reason for the others is unknown. The D gene and trimming were derived from the DNA, and the V and J assignments and clone size from that table. Within this sample are fewer than 250,000 clones, with 80% to 95% of them counted one time only. The ten largest make up about 0.8% of the sample.

Broader findings and caveats from the paper: How much clinical and demographic metadata was included differed by source and by participant, and the metadata was provided uncurated.

The CDR3 holds 16 amino acids from the cysteine to the phenylalanine. Here the CDR3 DNA is all that survives: 48 bases in frame from base 1. The germline V gene (reference sequence) provides CDR1 LNHDA and CDR2 SQIVND. Trimming accounts for 5 bases at V and 6 bases at J, while the number of junction bases matched to no gene is 10. This clonotype originated in a man between 60 and 75 years old with COVID-19, enrolled during active disease. The material sequenced was peripheral blood. The chain employs TRBV19 and TRBJ1-5; 10 central nucleotides agree with TRBD1. The DNA is TGTGCCAGTAGTCCCAGACGGGACAGGGGTGCTCAGCCCCAGCATTTT. This encodes CASSPRRDRGAQPQHF.